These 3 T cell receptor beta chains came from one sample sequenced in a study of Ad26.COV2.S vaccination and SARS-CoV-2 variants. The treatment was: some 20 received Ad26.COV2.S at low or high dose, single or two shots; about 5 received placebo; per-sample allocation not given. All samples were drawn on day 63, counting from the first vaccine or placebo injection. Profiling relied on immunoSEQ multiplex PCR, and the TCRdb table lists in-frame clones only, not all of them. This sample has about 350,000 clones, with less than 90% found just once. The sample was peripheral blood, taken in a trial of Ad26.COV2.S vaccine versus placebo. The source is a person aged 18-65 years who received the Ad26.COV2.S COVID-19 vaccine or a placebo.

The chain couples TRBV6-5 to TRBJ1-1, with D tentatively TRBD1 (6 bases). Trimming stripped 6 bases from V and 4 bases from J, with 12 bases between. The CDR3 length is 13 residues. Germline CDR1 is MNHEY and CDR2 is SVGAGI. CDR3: CASSRGQGTEAFF. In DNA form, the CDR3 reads TGTGCCAGCAGCCGGGGACAAGGCACTGAAGCTTTCTTT.

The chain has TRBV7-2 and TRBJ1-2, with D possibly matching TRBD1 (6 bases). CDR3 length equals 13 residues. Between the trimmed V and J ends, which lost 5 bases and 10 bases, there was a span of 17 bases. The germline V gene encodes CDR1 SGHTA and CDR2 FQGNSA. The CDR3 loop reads CASSLGVRGNYTF. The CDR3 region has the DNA TGTGCCAGCAGCCTAGGCGTCAGGGGAAACTACACCTTC.

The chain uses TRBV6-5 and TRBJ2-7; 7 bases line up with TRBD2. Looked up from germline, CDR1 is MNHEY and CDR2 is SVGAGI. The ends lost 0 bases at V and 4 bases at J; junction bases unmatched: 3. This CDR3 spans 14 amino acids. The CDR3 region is CASSYSGRGYEQYF. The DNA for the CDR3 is TGTGCCAGCAGTTACTCGGGGAGGGGTTACGAGCAGTACTTC.